The rows below give T cell receptor beta chains drawn from one sample of a study of neurological immune-mediated disorders. One entry per CDR3 protein results from TCRdb running MiXCR on the 5' RACE reads. The sample carries roughly 62,000 distinct CDR3 sequences, about 3.7% recorded once. The specimen was PBMCs. These receptors were collected from a woman between 50 and 59 years old with multiple sclerosis. Both conserved end residues are part of each CDR3. Each record gives: clone size, J gene, V gene, D gene, CDR3 DNA, CDR3 protein. D genes are given only for firm matches. Expanded clones get a size class; other rows say once, few or many, or leave the size out.

many TRBJ2-3 TRBV7-2 . TGTGCCAGCAGCTTACTAGCGCAAAGCACAGATACGCAGTATTTT CASSLLAQSTDTQYF
many TRBJ1-6 TRBV20-1 . TGCAGTGCGGGGAGGGTTAATTCACCCCTCCACTTT CSAGRVNSPLHF
many TRBJ2-2 TRBV7-3 TRBD2 TGTGCCAGCAGAAGGGTAGCGGGAGATCCCGGGGAGCTGTTTTTT CASRRVAGDPGELFF
many TRBJ1-1 TRBV24-1 . TGTGCCACCAGTGATTTCCTGAACACTGAAGCTTTCTTT CATSDFLNTEAFF
many TRBJ2-1 TRBV5-6 TRBD2 TGTGCCAGCAGCTACTCCGGGACTAGCGGTTACAATGAGCAGTTCTTC CASSYSGTSGYNEQFF
many TRBJ2-7 TRBV20-1 . TGCAGTGCTAGAGGCGACAACTCTTACTCCTACGAGCAGTACTTC CSARGDNSYSYEQYF
. TRBJ2-5 TRBV5-1 TRBD2 TGCGCCAGCAGCCATTGGGGGGGAAACGGCGAGACCCAGTACTTC CASSHWGGNGETQYF
many TRBJ2-4 TRBV7-2 . TGTGCCAGCAGCGCCTCACAGGGACCCAAAAACATTCAGTACTTC CASSASQGPKNIQYF
few TRBJ2-3 TRBV20-1 . TGCAGTGCCCAGGTCCCCACAGATACGCAGTATTTT CSAQVPTDTQYF
many TRBJ1-2 TRBV5-1 . TGCGCCAGCAGCGACGAACCGGGACCCTATGGCTACACCTTC CASSDEPGPYGYTF
few TRBJ1-6 TRBV15 . TGTGCCACCAGCAGAGATTCCCAGCCCCTCCACTTT CATSRDSQPLHF
many TRBJ2-2 TRBV5-5 . TGTGCCAGCAGCTTGAGTGGCGGGGAGCTGTTTTTT CASSLSGGELFF
. TRBJ1-5 TRBV7-9 . TGTGCCAGCAGCTACCGACAGACTAATCAGCCCCAGCATTTT CASSYRQTNQPQHF
many TRBJ2-7 TRBV9 . TGTGCCAGCAGCGTAGGAGCTGCTAAGGCCTACGAGCAGTACTTC CASSVGAAKAYEQYF
many TRBJ2-7 TRBV7-2 . TGTGCCAGCAGCTTCGATTGGTCCTACGAGCAGTACTTC CASSFDWSYEQYF
few TRBJ2-5 TRBV30 TRBD1 TGTGCCTGGAGGAAGGGGACAGGGCGAGAGACCCAGTACTTC CAWRKGTGRETQYF
many TRBJ2-3 TRBV7-3 TRBD1 TGTGCCAGCAGCCCGGGTCAGGGGGCGGAGGATACGCAGTATTTT CASSPGQGAEDTQYF
few TRBJ1-3 TRBV29-1 . TGCAGCGTTGGTAGCCTCTCTGGAAACACCATATATTTT CSVGSLSGNTIYF
few TRBJ1-5 TRBV19 . TGTGCCAGTAAACAGGGCGGGCAGCCCCAGAATTTT CASKQGGQPQNF
many TRBJ2-1 TRBV24-1 TRBD2 TGTGCCACCAGTGTCCCTAGCGGCAATGAGCAGTTCTTC CATSVPSGNEQFF
many TRBJ2-4 TRBV29-1 . TGCAGCGTTGAAGATCCGATCGATTGGAACATTCAGTACTTC CSVEDPIDWNIQYF
many TRBJ1-1 TRBV12-3/TRBV12-4 . TGTGCCAGCACCTGGACGGCGAACACTGAAGCTTTCTTT CASTWTANTEAFF
. TRBJ2-7 TRBV11-1 . TGTGCCAGCAGCGACTATAAAGGGAAGTACGAGCAGTACTTC CASSDYKGKYEQYF